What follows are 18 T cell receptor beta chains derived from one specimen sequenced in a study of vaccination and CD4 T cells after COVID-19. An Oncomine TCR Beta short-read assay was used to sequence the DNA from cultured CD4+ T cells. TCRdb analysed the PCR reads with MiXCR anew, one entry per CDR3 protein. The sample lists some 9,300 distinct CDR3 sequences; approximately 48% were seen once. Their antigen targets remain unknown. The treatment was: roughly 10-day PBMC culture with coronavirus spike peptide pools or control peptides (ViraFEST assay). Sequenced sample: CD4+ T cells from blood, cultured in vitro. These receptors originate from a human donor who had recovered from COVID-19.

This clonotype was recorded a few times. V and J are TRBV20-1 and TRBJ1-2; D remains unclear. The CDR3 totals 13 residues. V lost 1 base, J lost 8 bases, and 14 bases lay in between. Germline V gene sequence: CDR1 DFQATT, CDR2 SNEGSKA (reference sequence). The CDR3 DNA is TGCAGTGCTAGAGTTCCGGTACTGGGAGGCTACACCTTC. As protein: CSARVPVLGGYTF.

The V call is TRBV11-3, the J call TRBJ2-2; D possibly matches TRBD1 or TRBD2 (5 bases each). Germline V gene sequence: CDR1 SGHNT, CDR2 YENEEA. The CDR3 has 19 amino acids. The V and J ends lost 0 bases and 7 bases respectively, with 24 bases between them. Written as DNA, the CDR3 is TGTGCCAGCAGCTTAGATCGAAGAGGGGCGACTAAGCGAGGCGGGGAGCTGTTTTTT. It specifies CASSLDRRGATKRGGELFF.

CDR3 in DNA: TGCAGTGCTAGTGGTAGGGGGGTTGAAAAACTGTTTTTT. Encoded protein: CSASGRGVEKLFF. V is TRBV20-1 and J is TRBJ1-4; D is perhaps TRBD1 (6 bases). The CDR3 has 13 amino acids. The germline V gene encodes CDR1 DFQATT and CDR2 SNEGSKA (reference sequence). V was clipped by 3 bases and J by 7 bases, with 12 bases between them.

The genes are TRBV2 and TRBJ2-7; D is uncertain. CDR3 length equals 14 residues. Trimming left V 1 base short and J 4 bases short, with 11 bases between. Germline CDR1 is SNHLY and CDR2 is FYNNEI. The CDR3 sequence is CASSEDLSGYEQYF. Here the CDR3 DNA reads TGTGCCAGCAGTGAAGACCTGTCTGGGTACGAGCAGTACTTC. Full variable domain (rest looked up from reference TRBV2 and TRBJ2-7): EPEVTQTPSHQVTQMGQEVILRCVPISNHLYFYWYRQILGQKVEFLVSFYNNEISEKSEIFDDQFSVERPDGSNFTLKIRSTKLEDSAMYFCASSEDLSGYEQYFGPGTRLTVT.

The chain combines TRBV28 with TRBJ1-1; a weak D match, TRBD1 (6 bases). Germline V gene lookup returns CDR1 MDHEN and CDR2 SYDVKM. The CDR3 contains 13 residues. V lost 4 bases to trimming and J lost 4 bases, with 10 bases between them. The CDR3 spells CASSWGQGTEAFF. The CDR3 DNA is TGTGCCAGCAGTTGGGGGCAGGGCACTGAAGCTTTCTTT.

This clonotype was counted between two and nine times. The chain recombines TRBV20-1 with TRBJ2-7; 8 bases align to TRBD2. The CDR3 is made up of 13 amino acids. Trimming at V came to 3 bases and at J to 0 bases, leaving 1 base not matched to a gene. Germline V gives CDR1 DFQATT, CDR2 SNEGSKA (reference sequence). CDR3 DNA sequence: TGCAGTGCTAGGCGGGGGGTCTCCTACGAGCAGTACTTC. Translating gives CSARRGVSYEQYF.

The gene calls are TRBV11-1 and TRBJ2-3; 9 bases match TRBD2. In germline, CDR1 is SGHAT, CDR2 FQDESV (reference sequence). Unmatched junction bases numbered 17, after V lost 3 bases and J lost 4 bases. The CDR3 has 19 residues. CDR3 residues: CASSFALSGRPSLADTQYF. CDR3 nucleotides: TGTGCCAGCAGCTTCGCGTTAAGCGGGAGGCCCTCACTCGCAGATACGCAGTATTTT.

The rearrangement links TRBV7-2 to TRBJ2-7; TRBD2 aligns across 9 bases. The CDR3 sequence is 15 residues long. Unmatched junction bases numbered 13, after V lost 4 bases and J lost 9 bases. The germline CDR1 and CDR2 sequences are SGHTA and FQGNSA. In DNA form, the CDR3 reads TGTGCCAGCAGCTCTTACTCTAGCGGGGCGTTACCGCAGTACTTC. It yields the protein CASSSYSSGALPQYF.

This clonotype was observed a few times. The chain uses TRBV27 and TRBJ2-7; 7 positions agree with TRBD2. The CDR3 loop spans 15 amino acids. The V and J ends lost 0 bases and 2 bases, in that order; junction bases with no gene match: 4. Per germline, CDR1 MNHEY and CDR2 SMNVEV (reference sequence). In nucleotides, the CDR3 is TGTGCCAGCAGTTTATCCAGCGGGAACACCTACGAGCAGTACTTC. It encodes CASSLSSGNTYEQYF.

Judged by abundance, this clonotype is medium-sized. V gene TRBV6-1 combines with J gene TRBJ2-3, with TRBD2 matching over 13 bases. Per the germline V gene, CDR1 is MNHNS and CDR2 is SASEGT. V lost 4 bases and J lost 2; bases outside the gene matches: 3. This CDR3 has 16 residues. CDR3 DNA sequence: TGTGCCAGCAGTGTTACTAGCGGGGGGGCCACAGATACGCAGTATTTT. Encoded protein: CASSVTSGGATDTQYF.

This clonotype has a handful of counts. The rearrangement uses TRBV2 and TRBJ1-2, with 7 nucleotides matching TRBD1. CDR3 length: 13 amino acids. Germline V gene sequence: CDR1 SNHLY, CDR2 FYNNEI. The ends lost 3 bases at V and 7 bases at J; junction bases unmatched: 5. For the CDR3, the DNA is TGTGCCAGCAGTGAGAGTGGGACAGCTGGCTACACCTTC. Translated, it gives CASSESGTAGYTF.

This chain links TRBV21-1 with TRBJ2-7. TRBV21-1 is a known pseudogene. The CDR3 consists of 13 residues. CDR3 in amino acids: CASSKVAANEQYF. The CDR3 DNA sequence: TGTGCCAGCAGCAAAGTGGCAGCTAACGAGCAGTACTTC.

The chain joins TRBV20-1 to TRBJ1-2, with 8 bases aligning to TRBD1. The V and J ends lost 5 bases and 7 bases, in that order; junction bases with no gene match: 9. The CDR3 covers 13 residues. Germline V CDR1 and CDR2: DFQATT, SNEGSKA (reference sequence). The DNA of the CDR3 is TGCAGTGCTGGGCAGGGGGCAACCTCTGGCTACACCTTC. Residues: CSAGQGATSGYTF.

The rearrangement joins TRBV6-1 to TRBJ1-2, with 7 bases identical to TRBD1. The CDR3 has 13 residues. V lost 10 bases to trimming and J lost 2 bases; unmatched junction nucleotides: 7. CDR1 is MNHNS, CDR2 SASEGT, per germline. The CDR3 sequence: CATKEGANYGYTF. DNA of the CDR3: TGTGCCACAAAGGAGGGGGCGAACTATGGCTACACCTTC.

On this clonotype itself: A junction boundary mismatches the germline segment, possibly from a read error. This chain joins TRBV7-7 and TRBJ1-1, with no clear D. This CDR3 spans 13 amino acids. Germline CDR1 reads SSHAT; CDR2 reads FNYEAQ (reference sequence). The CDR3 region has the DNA TGTGCTAGCAGCCTCGCTGAGAACACTGAAGCTTTCTTT. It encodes CASSLAENTEAFF.

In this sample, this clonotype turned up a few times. The DNA of the CDR3 is TGTGCCAGTAGTTCCCAACAGACAGGGTTTGGCTATGGCTACACCTTC. It encodes CASSSQQTGFGYGYTF. The chain carries TRBV19 and TRBJ1-2; 7 bases map to TRBD1. CDR1 and CDR2 (germline): LNHDA, SQIVND (reference sequence). The CDR3 runs 16 residues. V was pared by 5 bases and J by 4 bases, with 13 bases of the junction left unmatched.

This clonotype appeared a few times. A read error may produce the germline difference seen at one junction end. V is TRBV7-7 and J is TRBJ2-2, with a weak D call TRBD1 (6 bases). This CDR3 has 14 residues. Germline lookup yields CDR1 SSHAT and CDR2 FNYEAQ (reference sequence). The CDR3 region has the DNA TGTGCTAGCAGCTACAGGGTCGGGACCGGGGAGCTGTTTTTT. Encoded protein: CASSYRVGTGELFF.

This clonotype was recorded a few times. The CDR3 DNA reads TGTGCCAGCAGCGCTGACCAGATCCTAAACACCGGGGAGCTGTTTTTT. This encodes CASSADQILNTGELFF. J is TRBJ2-2 and V is TRBV7-2; D not certain. The CDR3 has 16 amino acids. CDR1 is SGHTA, CDR2 FQGNSA, per germline. The V end was cut by 5 bases, the J end by 2 bases, with 15 bases between.